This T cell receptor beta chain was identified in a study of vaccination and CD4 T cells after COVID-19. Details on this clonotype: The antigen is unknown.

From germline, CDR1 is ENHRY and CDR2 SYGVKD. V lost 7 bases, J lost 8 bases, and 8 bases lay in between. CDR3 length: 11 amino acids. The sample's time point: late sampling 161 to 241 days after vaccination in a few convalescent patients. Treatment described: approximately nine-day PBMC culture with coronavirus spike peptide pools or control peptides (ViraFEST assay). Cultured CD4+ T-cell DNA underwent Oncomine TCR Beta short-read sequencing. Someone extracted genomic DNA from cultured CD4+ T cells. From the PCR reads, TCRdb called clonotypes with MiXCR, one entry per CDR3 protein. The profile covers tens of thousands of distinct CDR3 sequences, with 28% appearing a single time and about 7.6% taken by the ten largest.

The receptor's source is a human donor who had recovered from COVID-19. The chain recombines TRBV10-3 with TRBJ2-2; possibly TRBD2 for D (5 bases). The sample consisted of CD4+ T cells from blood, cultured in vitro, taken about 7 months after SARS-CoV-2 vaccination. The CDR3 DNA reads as TGTGCCATCACTCGAGGGGGGGAGCTGTTTTTT. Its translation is CAITRGGELFF.